Listed below are T cell receptor beta chains from one sample, sequenced in a study of shared clonotypes between healthy human individuals. The table came from immunoSEQ multiplex PCR; TCRdb's copy has only in-frame clones and leaves some out. The data contain hundreds of thousands of clones, 95% to 96% of them singletons. Sequences were obtained from naive CD8+ T cells sorted from blood. The source is a woman in her twenties or thirties in good health. Both conserved end residues are part of each CDR3. The order of the fields is J gene, V gene, clone size, D gene, CDR3 protein, CDR3 DNA. The D gene is left open where the match is weak. Clone size is given for some rows only: seen once, a few or many times, or a class if the clone is expanded.

j_gene: TRBJ2-1; v_gene: TRBV27; abundance: -; d_gene: TRBD2; CDR3aa: CASSLIAGEGPSYNEQFF; CDR3nt: TGTGCCAGCAGTTTAATAGCGGGAGAGGGGCCCTCCTACAATGAGCAGTTCTTC
j_gene: TRBJ1-1; v_gene: TRBV27; abundance: -; d_gene: TRBD1; CDR3aa: CASSADRDPEAFF; CDR3nt: TGTGCCAGCAGTGCAGACAGGGACCCTGAAGCTTTCTTT
j_gene: TRBJ2-5; v_gene: TRBV9; abundance: -; d_gene: TRBD2; CDR3aa: CASSASGTTQETQYF; CDR3nt: TGTGCCAGCAGCGCGTCCGGGACTACCCAAGAGACCCAGTACTTC
j_gene: TRBJ1-5; v_gene: TRBV28; abundance: -; d_gene: TRBD1; CDR3aa: CASSLTPPGGEDQPQHF; CDR3nt: TGTGCCAGCAGTTTAACCCCCCCAGGGGGCGAGGATCAGCCCCAGCATTTT
j_gene: TRBJ1-5; v_gene: TRBV27; abundance: -; d_gene: TRBD1; CDR3aa: CASSPGTASNQPQHF; CDR3nt: TGTGCCAGCAGCCCCGGGACAGCGAGCAATCAGCCCCAGCATTTT
j_gene: TRBJ2-2; v_gene: TRBV4-1; abundance: -; d_gene: -; CDR3aa: CASSQDPASEADTGELFF; CDR3nt: TGCGCCAGCAGCCAAGATCCGGCTAGCGAGGCGGACACCGGGGAGCTGTTTTTT
j_gene: TRBJ2-7; v_gene: TRBV5-1; abundance: -; d_gene: -; CDR3aa: CASSFRDSGSYEQYF; CDR3nt: TGCGCCAGCAGCTTCCGGGACTCCGGCTCCTACGAGCAGTACTTC
j_gene: TRBJ2-7; v_gene: TRBV19; abundance: -; d_gene: TRBD2; CDR3aa: CASSIVSGMSYEQYF; CDR3nt: TGTGCCAGTAGTATAGTGAGCGGGATGAGCTACGAGCAGTACTTC
j_gene: TRBJ1-1; v_gene: TRBV16; abundance: -; d_gene: -; CDR3aa: CASSHGEDTEAFF; CDR3nt: TGTGCCAGCAGCCATGGGGAAGACACTGAAGCTTTCTTT
j_gene: TRBJ2-5; v_gene: TRBV19; abundance: -; d_gene: -; CDR3aa: CASSPGPPVETQYF; CDR3nt: TGTGCCAGTTCTCCGGGACCCCCTGTGGAGACCCAGTACTTC
j_gene: TRBJ1-2; v_gene: TRBV27; abundance: -; d_gene: TRBD1; CDR3aa: CASSTGGYGYTF; CDR3nt: TGTGCCAGCAGCACAGGGGGCTATGGCTACACCTTC
j_gene: TRBJ2-7; v_gene: TRBV29-1; abundance: -; d_gene: TRBD2; CDR3aa: CSAEGASGRASGEQYF; CDR3nt: TGCAGCGCCGAGGGCGCTAGCGGGAGGGCCTCAGGCGAGCAGTACTTC
j_gene: TRBJ2-1; v_gene: TRBV19; abundance: -; d_gene: -; CDR3aa: CAAGPGSEQFF; CDR3nt: TGTGCCGCGGGACCAGGCTCTGAGCAGTTCTTC
j_gene: TRBJ2-5; v_gene: TRBV28; abundance: -; d_gene: -; CDR3aa: CASSFLRSRTQYF; CDR3nt: TGTGCCAGCAGTTTCCTCCGGTCAAGGACCCAGTACTTC
j_gene: TRBJ2-2; v_gene: TRBV27; abundance: -; d_gene: TRBD1; CDR3aa: CASSHGTGNTGELFF; CDR3nt: TGTGCCAGCAGTCACGGGACAGGGAACACCGGGGAGCTGTTTTTT
j_gene: TRBJ2-2; v_gene: TRBV10-3; abundance: -; d_gene: TRBD2; CDR3aa: CAISEPFSGRGTGELFF; CDR3nt: TGTGCCATCAGTGAGCCGTTTAGCGGGAGAGGCACCGGGGAGCTGTTTTTT
j_gene: TRBJ2-7; v_gene: TRBV4-1; abundance: once; d_gene: -; CDR3aa: CASSQPPYEQYF; CDR3nt: TGCGCCAGCAGCCAACCTCCTTACGAGCAGTACTTC
j_gene: TRBJ1-2; v_gene: TRBV5-4; abundance: -; d_gene: -; CDR3aa: CASSLGWQDHGYTF; CDR3nt: TGTGCCAGCAGCTTGGGCTGGCAGGACCATGGCTACACCTTC
j_gene: TRBJ2-7; v_gene: TRBV11-2; abundance: -; d_gene: TRBD2; CDR3aa: CASSLATSGRAGGQYF; CDR3nt: TGTGCCAGCAGCTTAGCCACTAGCGGGAGGGCTGGGGGGCAGTACTTC
j_gene: TRBJ1-4; v_gene: TRBV13; abundance: -; d_gene: -; CDR3aa: CASSLDGQMGEKLFF; CDR3nt: TGTGCCAGCAGTTTGGACGGACAAATGGGGGAAAAACTGTTTTTT
j_gene: TRBJ2-1; v_gene: TRBV28; abundance: -; d_gene: TRBD2; CDR3aa: CASSSSTSGILYEQFF; CDR3nt: TGTGCCAGCAGTTCCTCGACTAGCGGGATACTATATGAGCAGTTCTTC
j_gene: TRBJ2-7; v_gene: TRBV10-3; abundance: -; d_gene: -; CDR3aa: CAIKLASSYEQYF; CDR3nt: TGTGCCATCAAACTAGCTTCCTCCTACGAGCAGTACTTC
j_gene: TRBJ2-2; v_gene: TRBV4-1; abundance: -; d_gene: -; CDR3aa: CASSQGLRVGGELFF; CDR3nt: TGCGCCAGCAGCCAAGGACTCAGGGTTGGCGGGGAGCTGTTTTTT
j_gene: TRBJ1-4; v_gene: TRBV6-1; abundance: -; d_gene: TRBD1; CDR3aa: CASSDWTGREKLFF; CDR3nt: TGTGCCAGCAGTGATTGGACAGGGCGGGAAAAACTGTTTTTT
j_gene: TRBJ2-7; v_gene: TRBV14; abundance: -; d_gene: -; CDR3aa: CASSPPRAPSYEQYF; CDR3nt: TGTGCCAGCAGCCCCCCCAGGGCACCATCCTACGAGCAGTACTTC
j_gene: TRBJ2-5; v_gene: TRBV27; abundance: -; d_gene: -; CDR3aa: CASSLWPGAREQYF; CDR3nt: TGTGCCAGCAGTTTATGGCCAGGGGCGAGGGAGCAGTACTTC
j_gene: TRBJ2-3; v_gene: TRBV6-1; abundance: -; d_gene: TRBD1; CDR3aa: CASSDPWTGSTDTQYF; CDR3nt: TGTGCCAGCAGTGATCCTTGGACAGGGAGCACAGATACGCAGTATTTT
j_gene: TRBJ1-1; v_gene: TRBV29-1; abundance: -; d_gene: -; CDR3aa: CSAGPAEAFF; CDR3nt: TGCAGCGCGGGACCCGCGGAAGCTTTCTTT
j_gene: TRBJ2-1; v_gene: TRBV7-9; abundance: -; d_gene: -; CDR3aa: CASSHTRGLRGEQFF; CDR3nt: TGTGCCAGCAGCCATACGCGGGGGCTGCGCGGTGAGCAGTTCTTC
j_gene: TRBJ2-7; v_gene: TRBV4-1; abundance: -; d_gene: -; CDR3aa: CASSQGGGRSSYEQYF; CDR3nt: TGCGCCAGCAGCCAAGGGGGAGGCAGGAGCTCCTACGAGCAGTACTTC
j_gene: TRBJ1-2; v_gene: TRBV5-6; abundance: -; d_gene: -; CDR3aa: CASSPGWTYYGYTF; CDR3nt: TGTGCCAGCTCCCCAGGGTGGACCTACTATGGCTACACCTTC
j_gene: TRBJ2-3; v_gene: TRBV27; abundance: -; d_gene: -; CDR3aa: CASRLSGTQYF; CDR3nt: TGTGCCAGCCGGCTTTCGGGTACGCAGTATTTT
j_gene: TRBJ2-1; v_gene: TRBV19; abundance: -; d_gene: TRBD2; CDR3aa: CASSIPKFGSGSSYNEQFF; CDR3nt: TGTGCCAGTAGTATCCCAAAGTTTGGTAGCGGGAGCTCCTACAATGAGCAGTTCTTC
j_gene: TRBJ2-7; v_gene: TRBV27; abundance: once; d_gene: -; CDR3aa: CASSLAPTVEQYF; CDR3nt: TGTGCCAGCAGTTTGGCTCCTACCGTAGAGCAGTACTTC
j_gene: TRBJ2-1; v_gene: TRBV6-6; abundance: -; d_gene: -; CDR3aa: CASSHPLGDEQFF; CDR3nt: TGTGCCAGCAGTCACCCCTTAGGGGATGAGCAGTTCTTC
j_gene: TRBJ2-1; v_gene: TRBV6-1; abundance: -; d_gene: -; CDR3aa: CASSEGTVLKLEMGNEQFF; CDR3nt: TGTGCCAGCAGTGAAGGGACGGTATTAAAGTTAGAAATGGGAAATGAGCAGTTCTTC
j_gene: TRBJ2-2; v_gene: TRBV28; abundance: -; d_gene: -; CDR3aa: CASSLSSGQLNTGELFF; CDR3nt: TGTGCCAGCAGTTTATCCTCTGGACAATTGAACACCGGGGAGCTGTTTTTT
j_gene: TRBJ1-2; v_gene: TRBV27; abundance: -; d_gene: -; CDR3aa: CASSLQSTGPGYTF; CDR3nt: TGTGCCAGCAGTTTACAGTCGACAGGCCCTGGCTACACCTTC
j_gene: TRBJ2-7; v_gene: TRBV4-1; abundance: -; d_gene: TRBD1; CDR3aa: CASSQGDSYYEQYF; CDR3nt: TGCGCCAGCAGCCAGGGGGACAGCTACTACGAGCAGTACTTC
j_gene: TRBJ2-2; v_gene: TRBV19; abundance: -; d_gene: -; CDR3aa: CASSPGLGGELFF; CDR3nt: TGTGCCAGTTCGCCAGGGTTGGGCGGGGAGCTGTTTTTT
j_gene: TRBJ2-7; v_gene: TRBV29-1; abundance: -; d_gene: -; CDR3aa: CSVETLAGTYEQYF; CDR3nt: TGCAGCGTGGAAACTTTGGCGGGGACCTACGAGCAGTACTTC
j_gene: TRBJ1-3; v_gene: TRBV2; abundance: -; d_gene: -; CDR3aa: CASSVPLDGYSGNTIYF; CDR3nt: TGTGCCAGCAGTGTTCCTTTGGACGGTTACTCTGGAAACACCATATATTTT
j_gene: TRBJ2-2; v_gene: TRBV6-5; abundance: -; d_gene: TRBD1; CDR3aa: CASSYVRGGELFF; CDR3nt: TGTGCCAGCAGTTACGTCAGGGGGGGGGAGCTGTTTTTT
j_gene: TRBJ2-7; v_gene: TRBV5-5; abundance: -; d_gene: -; CDR3aa: CASSFLRLEQYF; CDR3nt: TGTGCCAGCAGCTTCCTACGGCTCGAGCAGTACTTC
j_gene: TRBJ2-5; v_gene: TRBV21-1; abundance: -; d_gene: -; CDR3aa: CASSAAGGTGEETQYF; CDR3nt: TGTGCCAGCAGCGCCGCAGGTGGGACAGGGGAAGAGACCCAGTACTTC
j_gene: TRBJ2-3; v_gene: TRBV2; abundance: -; d_gene: TRBD2; CDR3aa: CASKASGDSDTQYF; CDR3nt: TGTGCCAGCAAGGCTAGCGGGGATTCAGATACGCAGTATTTT
j_gene: TRBJ2-5; v_gene: TRBV7-9; abundance: -; d_gene: -; CDR3aa: CASSLGSRGPSTETQYF; CDR3nt: TGTGCCAGCAGCTTGGGTTCCCGGGGTCCGTCGACCGAGACCCAGTACTTC
j_gene: TRBJ2-7; v_gene: TRBV28; abundance: once; d_gene: TRBD1; CDR3aa: CASSPGQGVSYEQYF; CDR3nt: TGTGCCAGCAGTCCCGGACAGGGGGTCTCCTACGAGCAGTACTTC
j_gene: TRBJ1-5; v_gene: TRBV6-4; abundance: -; d_gene: -; CDR3aa: CASSEVNLVTPNQPQHF; CDR3nt: TGTGCCAGCAGTGAAGTAAATTTAGTGACACCTAATCAGCCCCAGCATTTT
j_gene: TRBJ2-7; v_gene: TRBV15; abundance: -; d_gene: TRBD1; CDR3aa: CATSNMTGVAYEQYF; CDR3nt: TGTGCCACCAGTAATATGACAGGGGTTGCCTACGAGCAGTACTTC
j_gene: TRBJ2-1; v_gene: TRBV5-6; abundance: -; d_gene: -; CDR3aa: CASSTSMGHEQFF; CDR3nt: TGTGCCAGCAGCACCTCCATGGGGCATGAGCAGTTCTTC
j_gene: TRBJ2-2; v_gene: TRBV19; abundance: -; d_gene: -; CDR3aa: CASSILEDTGELFF; CDR3nt: TGTGCCAGTAGTATATTAGAGGACACCGGGGAGCTGTTTTTT
j_gene: TRBJ2-5; v_gene: TRBV25-1; abundance: -; d_gene: TRBD1; CDR3aa: CASSEFGRGQETQYF; CDR3nt: TGTGCCAGCAGTGAATTCGGCAGGGGGCAGGAGACCCAGTACTTC
j_gene: TRBJ2-7; v_gene: TRBV19; abundance: -; d_gene: TRBD1; CDR3aa: CASSPGQGGLAYEQYF; CDR3nt: TGTGCCAGTAGTCCGGGACAGGGGGGACTAGCCTACGAGCAGTACTTC
j_gene: TRBJ1-3; v_gene: TRBV28; abundance: -; d_gene: -; CDR3aa: CASSRQSRDTIYF; CDR3nt: TGTGCCAGCAGTCGACAGAGTCGGGACACCATATATTTT
j_gene: TRBJ2-7; v_gene: TRBV5-6; abundance: -; d_gene: TRBD2; CDR3aa: CASSQPKASGLDEQYF; CDR3nt: TGTGCCAGCAGCCAGCCCAAGGCTAGCGGATTGGACGAGCAGTACTTC
j_gene: TRBJ2-7; v_gene: TRBV27; abundance: few; d_gene: -; CDR3aa: CASSLDTSYEQYF; CDR3nt: TGTGCCAGCAGTTTAGACACCTCCTACGAGCAGTACTTC